The rows below give T cell receptor beta chains drawn from one sample of a study of blood T cell repertoires in COVID-19. The protocol was immunoSEQ multiplex PCR, while the TCRdb copy is restricted to in-frame clones and leaves out a portion. The sample holds about 140,000 clones, more than 80% seen once. The sample was peripheral blood. The receptors here all came from a human donor in a cohort sampled during active COVID-19. Each CDR3 is given with its conserved first and last residue. The D gene is left open where the match is weak. Size is stated for part of the rows, as once, few or many counts, or as a class when the clone is expanded.

>-|TRBJ1-4|TRBV11-2|few
CASSFGEPRATNEKLFF
TGTGCCAGCAGCTTTGGAGAACCCAGAGCAACTAATGAAAAACTGTTTTTT
>TRBD1|TRBJ1-3|TRBV2|-
CASSSDRFSGNTIYF
TGTGCCAGCAGTTCGGACAGGTTCTCTGGAAACACCATATATTTT
>-|TRBJ2-1|TRBV7-3|-
CASSLRGAGEQFF
TGTGCCAGCAGCTTAAGGGGAGCTGGTGAGCAGTTCTTC
>TRBD1|TRBJ1-6|TRBV7-8|once
CASSLQGQTGTLGSPLHF
TGTGCCAGCAGCCTCCAAGGACAGACAGGGACCTTGGGCTCACCCCTCCACTTT
>-|TRBJ1-6|TRBV7-2|-
CATGESLNYNSPLHF
TGTGCCACGGGGGAGTCCCTTAATTATAATTCACCCCTCCACTTT
>-|TRBJ2-2|TRBV4-1|-
CASSQANLVASGELFF
TGCGCCAGCAGCCAAGCGAACTTGGTCGCATCCGGGGAGCTGTTTTTT
>-|TRBJ1-1|TRBV19|-
CATRPDRLGNTEAFF
TGTGCCACCCGACCCGACAGGCTAGGGAACACTGAAGCTTTCTTT
>TRBD1|TRBJ2-3|TRBV7-2|-
CASSSWDRGFTDTQYF
TGTGCCAGCAGTTCATGGGACAGGGGGTTTACAGATACGCAGTATTTT
>-|TRBJ1-1|TRBV12-5|-
CASGTNSPPHEAFF
TGTGCTAGTGGTACCAATTCCCCCCCACATGAAGCTTTCTTT
>TRBD1|TRBJ1-2|TRBV11-2|-
CASSPGTGAFSYGYTF
TGTGCCAGCAGCCCCGGGACAGGGGCCTTCTCCTATGGCTACACCTTC
>TRBD2|TRBJ2-7|TRBV6-6|few
CASSRLAGATSSYEQYF
TGTGCCAGCAGTCGGCTAGCGGGGGCTACAAGTTCCTACGAGCAGTACTTC
>-|TRBJ2-3|TRBV7-2|-
CASSPEGDGDTQYF
TGTGCCAGCAGCCCCGAGGGGGATGGAGATACGCAGTATTTT
>TRBD2|TRBJ2-7|TRBV4-1|once
CASSRAGGYYEQYF
TGCGCCAGCTCCCGAGCGGGGGGGTATTACGAGCAGTACTTC
>TRBD2|TRBJ2-1|TRBV6-5|-
CASRTGLAQHNEQFF
TGTGCCAGCAGAACAGGACTAGCGCAACACAATGAGCAGTTCTTC
>-|TRBJ1-5|TRBV2|-
CASSHTENQPQHF
TGTGCGAGCAGCCATACAGAGAATCAGCCCCAGCATTTT
>-|TRBJ2-1|TRBV6-2/TRBV6-3|-
CASSYLNREGEQFF
TGTGCCAGCAGTTACCTAAACAGGGAGGGTGAGCAGTTCTTC
>TRBD1|TRBJ1-1|TRBV28|-
CASGQSGQSNTEAFF
TGTGCCAGCGGACAATCGGGACAGTCGAACACTGAAGCTTTCTTT
>-|TRBJ1-5|TRBV12-3/TRBV12-4|once
CASSLLDQPQHF
TGTGCCAGCAGTTTACTAGATCAGCCCCAGCATTTT
>-|TRBJ1-1|TRBV18|-
CASSPPSGRGNTEAFF
TGTGCCAGCTCACCACCGTCGGGTCGCGGAAACACTGAAGCTTTCTTT
>-|TRBJ2-4|TRBV20-1|-
CSARESEIQYF
TGCAGTGCTAGAGAGAGCGAAATTCAGTACTTC
>TRBD1|TRBJ1-2|TRBV30|-
CAGKTGGKSNYGYTF
TGTGCCGGCAAGACAGGGGGGAAATCTAACTATGGCTACACCTTC
>-|TRBJ2-3|TRBV27|once
CASSPLQSDTQYF
TGTGCCAGCAGTCCCCTACAGTCAGATACGCAGTATTTT
>-|TRBJ1-6|TRBV19|-
CASSISPGEYRDSPLHF
TGTGCCAGTAGTATCTCCCCAGGGGAGTATCGGGATTCACCCCTCCACTTT
>-|TRBJ2-1|TRBV9|-
CASSVAGDSNNEQFF
TGTGCCAGCAGCGTAGCCGGTGACAGCAACAATGAGCAGTTCTTC
>TRBD1|TRBJ1-5|TRBV27|once
CASSSLDRAGQPQHF
TGTGCCAGCAGTTCCCTAGACAGGGCCGGTCAGCCCCAGCATTTT
>TRBD1|TRBJ1-4|TRBV7-9|-
CASRQQGARGKLFF
TGTGCCAGCAGGCAACAGGGGGCGCGGGGAAAACTGTTTTTT
>TRBD1|TRBJ2-6|TRBV2|few
CASSEAGTGQISSGANVLTF
TGTGCCAGCAGTGAAGCGGGGACAGGGCAAATAAGCTCTGGGGCCAACGTCCTGACTTTC
>TRBD1|TRBJ1-6|TRBV4-1|few
CASSQGQGVGSPLHF
TGCGCCAGCAGCCAAGGGCAGGGGGTTGGTTCACCCCTCCACTTT
>-|TRBJ1-3|TRBV6-1|-
CASSDGGARSGNTIYF
TGTGCCAGCAGTGATGGGGGGGCCCGCTCTGGAAACACCATATATTTT